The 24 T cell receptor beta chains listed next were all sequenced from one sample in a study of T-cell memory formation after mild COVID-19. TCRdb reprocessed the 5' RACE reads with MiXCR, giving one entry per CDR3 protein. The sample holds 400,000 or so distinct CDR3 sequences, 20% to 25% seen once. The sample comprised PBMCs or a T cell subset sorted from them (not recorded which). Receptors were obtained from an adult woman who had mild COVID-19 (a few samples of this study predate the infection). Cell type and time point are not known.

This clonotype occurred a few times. The DNA for the CDR3 is TGCGCCAGCAGCCAAGGCCAACAGCCCCGGGAGCTGTTTTTT. It codes for CASSQGQQPRELFF. The rearrangement uses TRBV4-1 and TRBJ2-2; unclear D gene. CDR1 is MGHRA, CDR2 YSYEKL, per germline. This CDR3 comprises 14 residues. The V end was cut by 1 base, the J end by 9 bases, with 12 bases between.

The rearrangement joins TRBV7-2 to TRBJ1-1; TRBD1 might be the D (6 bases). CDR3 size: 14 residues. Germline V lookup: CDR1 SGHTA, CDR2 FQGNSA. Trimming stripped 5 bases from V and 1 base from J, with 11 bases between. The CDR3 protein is CASSPDSRNTEAFF. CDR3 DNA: TGTGCCAGCAGCCCGGACAGCCGGAACACTGAAGCTTTCTTT.

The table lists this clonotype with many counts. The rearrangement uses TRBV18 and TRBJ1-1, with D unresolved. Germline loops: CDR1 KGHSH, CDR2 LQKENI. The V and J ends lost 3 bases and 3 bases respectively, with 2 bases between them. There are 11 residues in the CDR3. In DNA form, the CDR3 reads TGTGCCAGCTCACCTGACACTGAAGCTTTCTTT. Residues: CASSPDTEAFF.

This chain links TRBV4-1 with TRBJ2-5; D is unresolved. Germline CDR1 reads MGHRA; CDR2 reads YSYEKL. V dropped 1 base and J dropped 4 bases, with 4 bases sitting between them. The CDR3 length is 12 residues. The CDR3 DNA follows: TGCGCCAGCAGCCAAGCTGCAGAGACCCAGTACTTC. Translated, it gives CASSQAAETQYF.

The CDR3 region is CASSLTTSNYEQYF. The DNA of the CDR3 is TGTGCCAGCAGTTTGACGACTAGCAACTACGAGCAGTACTTC. V and J are TRBV12-3 or TRBV12-4 and TRBJ2-7; 7 bases are shared with TRBD2. With 3 bases clipped from V and 3 bases from J, the junction kept 5 bases outside the gene matches. The CDR3 consists of 14 residues.

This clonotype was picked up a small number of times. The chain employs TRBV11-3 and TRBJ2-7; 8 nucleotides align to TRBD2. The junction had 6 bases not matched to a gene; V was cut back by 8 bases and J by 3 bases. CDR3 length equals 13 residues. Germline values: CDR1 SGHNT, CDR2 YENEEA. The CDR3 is CASRSGTDYEQYF. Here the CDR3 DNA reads TGTGCCAGCCGTAGCGGGACCGACTACGAGCAGTACTTC.

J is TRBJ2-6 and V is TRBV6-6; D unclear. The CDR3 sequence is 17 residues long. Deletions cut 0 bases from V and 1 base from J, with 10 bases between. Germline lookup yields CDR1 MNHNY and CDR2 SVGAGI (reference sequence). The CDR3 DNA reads TGTGCCAGCAGTTACTCGAATCCCTTATCTGGGGCCAACGTCCTGACTTTC. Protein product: CASSYSNPLSGANVLTF.

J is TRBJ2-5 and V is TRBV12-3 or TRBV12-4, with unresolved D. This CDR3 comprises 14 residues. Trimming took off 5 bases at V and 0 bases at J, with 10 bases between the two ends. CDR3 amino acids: CASSGFPDQETQYF. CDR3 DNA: TGTGCCAGCAGTGGCTTTCCCGACCAAGAGACCCAGTACTTC.

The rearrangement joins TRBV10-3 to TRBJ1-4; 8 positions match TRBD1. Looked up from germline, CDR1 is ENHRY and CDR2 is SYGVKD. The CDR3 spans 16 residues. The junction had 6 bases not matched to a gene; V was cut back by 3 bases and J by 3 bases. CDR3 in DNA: TGTGCCATCAGTGATCCGGACAGGGTCCCTAATGAAAAACTGTTTTTT. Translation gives CAISDPDRVPNEKLFF.

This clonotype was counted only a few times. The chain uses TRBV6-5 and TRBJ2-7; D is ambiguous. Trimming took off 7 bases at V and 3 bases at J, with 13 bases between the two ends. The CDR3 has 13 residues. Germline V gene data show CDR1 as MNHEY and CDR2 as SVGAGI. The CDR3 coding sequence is TGTGCCAGCATTGACCCCCTTGGCTACGAGCAGTACTTC. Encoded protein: CASIDPLGYEQYF.

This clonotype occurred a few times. The DNA of the CDR3 is TGTGCCAGTAAGGTGGGACAGGGGTTTGGCGGGGAGCTGTTTTTT. Protein: CASKVGQGFGGELFF. V gene TRBV19 combines with J gene TRBJ2-2; 10 bases are shared with TRBD1. V was clipped by 7 bases and J by 7 bases; unmatched bases: 9. Germline-derived CDR1 and CDR2 are LNHDA and SQIVND (reference sequence). The CDR3 length is 15 residues.

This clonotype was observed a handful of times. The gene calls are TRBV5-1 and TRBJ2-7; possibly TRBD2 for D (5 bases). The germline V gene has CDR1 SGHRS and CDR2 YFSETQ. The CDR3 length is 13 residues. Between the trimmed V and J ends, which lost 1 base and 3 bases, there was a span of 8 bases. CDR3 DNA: TGCGCCAGCAGCTTGTTTACTAGCTACGAGCAGTACTTC. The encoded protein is CASSLFTSYEQYF.

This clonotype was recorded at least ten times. CDR3 DNA sequence: TGTGCCTGGAGTGGGGGACTCTATCAGCCCCAGCATTTT. It codes for CAWSGGLYQPQHF. The rearrangement links TRBV30 to TRBJ1-5; the D gene is possibly TRBD1 (5 bases). CDR3 length: 13 amino acids. Trimming took off 1 base at V and 5 bases at J, with 9 bases between the two ends. From germline, CDR1 is GTSNPN and CDR2 SVGIG (reference sequence).

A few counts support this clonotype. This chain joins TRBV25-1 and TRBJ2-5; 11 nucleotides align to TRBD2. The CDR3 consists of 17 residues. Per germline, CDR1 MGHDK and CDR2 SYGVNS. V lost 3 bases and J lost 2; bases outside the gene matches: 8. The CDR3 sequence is CASSDETSGNFQETQYF. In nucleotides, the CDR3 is TGTGCCAGCAGTGATGAGACTAGCGGGAATTTTCAAGAGACCCAGTACTTC.

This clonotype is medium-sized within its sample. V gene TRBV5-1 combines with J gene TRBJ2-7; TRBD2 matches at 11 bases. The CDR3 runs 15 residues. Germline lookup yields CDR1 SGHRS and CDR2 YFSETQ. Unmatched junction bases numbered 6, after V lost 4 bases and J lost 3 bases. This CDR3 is CASSERLAGRYEQYF. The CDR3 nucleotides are TGCGCCAGCAGCGAGCGACTAGCGGGACGCTACGAGCAGTACTTC.

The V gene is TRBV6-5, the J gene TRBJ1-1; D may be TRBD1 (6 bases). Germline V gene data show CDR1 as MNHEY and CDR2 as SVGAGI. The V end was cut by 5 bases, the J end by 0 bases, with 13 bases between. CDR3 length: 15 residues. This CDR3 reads CASSASGVMNTEAFF. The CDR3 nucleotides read TGTGCCAGCAGTGCCTCAGGGGTCATGAACACTGAAGCTTTCTTT.

The CDR3 coding sequence is TGCGCCAGCAGCTTGGGGGGGACTAGCGGGTCCGATGAGCAGTTCTTC. Protein: CASSLGGTSGSDEQFF. The chain is built from TRBV5-1 and TRBJ2-1, with 12 bases lining up with TRBD2. CDR1 and CDR2 from the germline V gene are SGHRS and YFSETQ. The CDR3 runs 16 residues. Germline trimming cut 0 bases from V and 8 bases from J; bases unmatched to any gene: 6.

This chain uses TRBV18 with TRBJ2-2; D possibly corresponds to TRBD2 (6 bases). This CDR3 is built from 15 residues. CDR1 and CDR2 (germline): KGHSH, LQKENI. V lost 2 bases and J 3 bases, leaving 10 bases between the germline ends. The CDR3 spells CASSPVSGDTGELFF. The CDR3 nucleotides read TGTGCCAGCTCACCAGTTTCGGGGGACACCGGGGAGCTGTTTTTT.

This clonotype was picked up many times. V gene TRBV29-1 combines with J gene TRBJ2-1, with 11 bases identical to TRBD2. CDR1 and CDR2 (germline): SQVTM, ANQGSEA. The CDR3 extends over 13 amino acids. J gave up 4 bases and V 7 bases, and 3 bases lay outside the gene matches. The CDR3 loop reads CSAGTSGYNEQFF. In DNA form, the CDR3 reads TGCAGCGCCGGGACTAGCGGTTACAATGAGCAGTTCTTC.

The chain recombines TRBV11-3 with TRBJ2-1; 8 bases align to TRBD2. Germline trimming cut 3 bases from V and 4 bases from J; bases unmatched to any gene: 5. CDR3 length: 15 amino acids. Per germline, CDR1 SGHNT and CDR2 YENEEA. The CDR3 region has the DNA TGTGCCAGCAGCTTCCTCGCGGGAGGATACAATGAGCAGTTCTTC. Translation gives CASSFLAGGYNEQFF.

CDR3 region: CATSDPRTGGNNQPQHF. The CDR3 nucleotides are TGTGCCACCAGTGATCCTCGGACAGGGGGCAACAATCAGCCCCAGCATTTT. The genes are TRBV24-1 and TRBJ1-5; 11 nucleotides align to TRBD1. Germline V gene lookup returns CDR1 KGHDR and CDR2 SFDVKD. The CDR3 totals 17 residues. Trimming took 3 bases from V and 3 from J; bases not matched to a gene: 6.

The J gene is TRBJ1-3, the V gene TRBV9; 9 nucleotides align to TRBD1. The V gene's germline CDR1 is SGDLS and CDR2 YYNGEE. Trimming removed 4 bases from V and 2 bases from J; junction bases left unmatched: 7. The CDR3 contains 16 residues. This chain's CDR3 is CASSTGGGSAGNTIYF. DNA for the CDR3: TGTGCCAGCAGCACAGGGGGCGGGAGTGCTGGAAACACCATATATTTT.

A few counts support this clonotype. The CDR3, as DNA: TGTGCCAGCAGTTGGGGACAGTTGTTCTCCTACGAGCAGTACTTC. Translated: CASSWGQLFSYEQYF. The chain recombines TRBV6-6 with TRBJ2-7; the match to TRBD1 covers 7 bases. CDR1 and CDR2 (germline): MNHNY, SVGAGI (reference sequence). The CDR3 is 15 amino acids. The V gene end was trimmed by 4 bases and the J gene end by 0 bases; junction bases not matched to a gene: 6.

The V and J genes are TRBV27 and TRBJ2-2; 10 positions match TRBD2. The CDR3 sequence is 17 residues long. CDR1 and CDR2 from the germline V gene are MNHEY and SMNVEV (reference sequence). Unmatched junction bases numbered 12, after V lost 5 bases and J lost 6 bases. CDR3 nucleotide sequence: TGTGCCAGCAGTCTACAAGGGAGCCTAGCGGGAGCCGGGGAGCTGTTTTTT. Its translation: CASSLQGSLAGAGELFF.